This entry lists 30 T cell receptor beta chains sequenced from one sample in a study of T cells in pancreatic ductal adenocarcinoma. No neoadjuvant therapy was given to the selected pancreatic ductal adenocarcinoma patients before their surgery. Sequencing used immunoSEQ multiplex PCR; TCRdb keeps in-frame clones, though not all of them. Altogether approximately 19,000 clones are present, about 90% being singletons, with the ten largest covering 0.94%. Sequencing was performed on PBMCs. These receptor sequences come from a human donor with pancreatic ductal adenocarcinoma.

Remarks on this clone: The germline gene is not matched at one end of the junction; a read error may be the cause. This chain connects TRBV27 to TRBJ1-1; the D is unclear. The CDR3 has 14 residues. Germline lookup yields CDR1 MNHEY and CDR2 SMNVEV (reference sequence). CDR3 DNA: TGTGCCAGCAGTTTAGGGCGTTGGAACATTGAAGCTTTCTTT. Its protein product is CASSLGRWNIEAFF.

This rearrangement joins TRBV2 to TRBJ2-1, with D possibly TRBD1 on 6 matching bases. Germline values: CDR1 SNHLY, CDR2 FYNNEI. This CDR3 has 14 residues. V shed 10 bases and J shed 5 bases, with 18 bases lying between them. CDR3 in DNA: TGTGCCACGGGGTTACTACAGGGAAACAATGAGCAGTTCTTC. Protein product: CATGLLQGNNEQFF.

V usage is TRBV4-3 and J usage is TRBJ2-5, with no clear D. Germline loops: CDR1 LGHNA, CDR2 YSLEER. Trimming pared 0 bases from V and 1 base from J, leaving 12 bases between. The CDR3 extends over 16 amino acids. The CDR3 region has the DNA TGCGCCAGCAGCCAAGAGGCAGGCCTGGCCCAAGAGACCCAGTACTTC. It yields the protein CASSQEAGLAQETQYF.

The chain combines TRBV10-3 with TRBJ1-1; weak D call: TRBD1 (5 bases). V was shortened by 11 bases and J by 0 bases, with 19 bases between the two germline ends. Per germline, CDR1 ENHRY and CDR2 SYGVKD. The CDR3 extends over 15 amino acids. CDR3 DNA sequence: TGTGCCTCCGAATCCAGGGCCACGATGAACACTGAAGCTTTCTTT. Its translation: CASESRATMNTEAFF.

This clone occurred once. The CDR3 protein is CASSLAGQGETQYF. Here the CDR3 DNA reads TGCGCCAGCAGCTTGGCCGGACAGGGGGAGACCCAGTACTTC. The chain uses TRBV5-1 and TRBJ2-5; 9 nucleotides line up with TRBD1. Germline V lookup: CDR1 SGHRS, CDR2 YFSETQ. The trim removed 0 bases at V and 5 bases at J, leaving 2 bases unmatched. The CDR3 runs 14 residues.

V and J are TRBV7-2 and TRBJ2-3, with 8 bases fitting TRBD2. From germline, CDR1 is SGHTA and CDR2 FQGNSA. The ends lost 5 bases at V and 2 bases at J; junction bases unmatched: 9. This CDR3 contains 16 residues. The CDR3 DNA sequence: TGTGCCAGCAGCCGGCAGGGCGGGGGGTTCACAGATACGCAGTATTTT. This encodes CASSRQGGGFTDTQYF.

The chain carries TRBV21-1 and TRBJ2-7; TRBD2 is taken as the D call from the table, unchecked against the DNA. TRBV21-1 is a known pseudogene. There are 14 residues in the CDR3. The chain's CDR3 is CASTPGTRRREQYF. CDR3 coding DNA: TGTGCCAGCACCCCCGGGACTAGACGGCGCGAGCAGTACTTC.

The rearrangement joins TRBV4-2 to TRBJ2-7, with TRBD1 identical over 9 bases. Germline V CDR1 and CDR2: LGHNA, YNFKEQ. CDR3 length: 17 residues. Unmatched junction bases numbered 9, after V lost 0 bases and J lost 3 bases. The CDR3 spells CASSQELITGGIYEQYF. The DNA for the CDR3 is TGTGCCAGCAGCCAAGAGCTAATAACAGGGGGCATCTACGAGCAGTACTTC.

The CDR3 DNA reads TGTGCCAGCAGTTCAGGACTGAATAATTCACCCCTCCACTTT. Its protein product is CASSSGLNNSPLHF. J is TRBJ1-6 and V is TRBV28; unclear D gene. This CDR3 region has 14 residues. Looked up from germline, CDR1 is MDHEN and CDR2 is SYDVKM. Trimming removed 4 bases from V and 5 bases from J, with 9 bases in between.

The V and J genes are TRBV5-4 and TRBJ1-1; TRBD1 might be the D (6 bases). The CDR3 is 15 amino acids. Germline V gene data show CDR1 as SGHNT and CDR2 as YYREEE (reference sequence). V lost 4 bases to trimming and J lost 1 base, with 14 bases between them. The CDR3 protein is CASSQYGQRNTEAFF. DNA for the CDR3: TGTGCCAGCAGCCAATACGGACAGAGGAACACTGAAGCTTTCTTT.

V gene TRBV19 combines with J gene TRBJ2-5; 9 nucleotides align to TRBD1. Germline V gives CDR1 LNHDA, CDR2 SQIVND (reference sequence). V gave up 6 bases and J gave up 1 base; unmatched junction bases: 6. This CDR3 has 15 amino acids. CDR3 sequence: CASSRGQGFQETQYF. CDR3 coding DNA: TGTGCCAGTAGCCGTGGACAGGGGTTCCAAGAGACCCAGTACTTC.

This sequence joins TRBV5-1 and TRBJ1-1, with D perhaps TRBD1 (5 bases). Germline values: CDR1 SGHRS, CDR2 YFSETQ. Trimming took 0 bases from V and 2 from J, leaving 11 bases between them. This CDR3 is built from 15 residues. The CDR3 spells CASSLDSRGNTEAFF. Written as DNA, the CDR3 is TGCGCCAGCAGCTTGGACAGTAGGGGAAACACTGAAGCTTTCTTT.

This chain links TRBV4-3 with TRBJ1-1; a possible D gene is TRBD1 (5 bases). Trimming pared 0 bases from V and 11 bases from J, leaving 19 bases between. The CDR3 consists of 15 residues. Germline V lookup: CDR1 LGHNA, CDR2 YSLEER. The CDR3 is CASSQDWGGDWRAFF. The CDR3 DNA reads TGCGCCAGCAGCCAAGACTGGGGGGGAGACTGGAGGGCTTTCTTT.

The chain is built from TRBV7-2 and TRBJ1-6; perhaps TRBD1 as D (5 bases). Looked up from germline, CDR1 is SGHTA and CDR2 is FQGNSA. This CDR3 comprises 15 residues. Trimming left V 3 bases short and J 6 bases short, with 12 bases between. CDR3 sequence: CASSFLGDSNSPLHF. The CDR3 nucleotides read TGTGCCAGCAGCTTCCTGGGGGACTCTAATTCACCCCTCCACTTT.

As DNA, the CDR3 is TGCGCCAGCAGCGTATCCGGGACTAGCGGGGACAATGAGCAGTTCTTC. Amino acid sequence: CASSVSGTSGDNEQFF. This chain joins TRBV5-1 and TRBJ2-1, with 13 bases identical to TRBD2. Germline lookup yields CDR1 SGHRS and CDR2 YFSETQ. This CDR3 has 16 amino acids. V lost 4 bases, J lost 5 bases, and 6 bases stayed unmatched.

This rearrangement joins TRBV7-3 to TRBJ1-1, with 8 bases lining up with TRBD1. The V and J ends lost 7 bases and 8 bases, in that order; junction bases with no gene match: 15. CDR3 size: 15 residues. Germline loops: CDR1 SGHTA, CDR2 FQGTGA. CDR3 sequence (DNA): TGTGCCAGCATCAAACGAACGGGACAGGCCGCGGAAGCTTTCTTT. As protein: CASIKRTGQAAEAFF.

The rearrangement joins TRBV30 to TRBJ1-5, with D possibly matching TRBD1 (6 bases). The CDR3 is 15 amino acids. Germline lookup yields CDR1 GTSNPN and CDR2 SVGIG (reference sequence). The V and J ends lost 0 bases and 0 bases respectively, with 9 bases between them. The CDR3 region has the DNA TGTGCCTGGAGTGTAAGGACAGCTAGCAATCAGCCCCAGCATTTT. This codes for CAWSVRTASNQPQHF.

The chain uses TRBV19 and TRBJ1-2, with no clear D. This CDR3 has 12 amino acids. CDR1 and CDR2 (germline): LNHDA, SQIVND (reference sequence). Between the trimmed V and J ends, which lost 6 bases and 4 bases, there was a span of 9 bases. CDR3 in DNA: TGTGCCAGTAGCGGGTTCGTCTATGGCTACACCTTC. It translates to CASSGFVYGYTF.

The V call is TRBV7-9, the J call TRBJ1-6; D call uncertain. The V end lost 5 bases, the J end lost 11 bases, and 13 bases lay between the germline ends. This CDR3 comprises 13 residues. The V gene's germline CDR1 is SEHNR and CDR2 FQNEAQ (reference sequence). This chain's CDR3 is CASSEIGEPPLHF. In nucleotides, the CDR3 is TGTGCCAGCAGCGAAATTGGAGAGCCACCCCTCCACTTT.

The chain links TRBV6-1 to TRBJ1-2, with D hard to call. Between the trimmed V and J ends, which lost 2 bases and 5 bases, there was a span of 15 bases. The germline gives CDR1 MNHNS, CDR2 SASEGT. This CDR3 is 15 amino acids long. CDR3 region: CASSEFSSRTYGYTF. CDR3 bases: TGTGCCAGCAGTGAATTCTCTTCCCGGACTTATGGCTACACCTTC.

The CDR3 DNA follows: TGTGCCAGCAGCTTAGGGGGACACAACATGAACACTGAAGCTTTCTTT. Protein product: CASSLGGHNMNTEAFF. V gene TRBV5-6 combines with J gene TRBJ1-1, with TRBD1 as a possible D gene (6 bases). Germline CDR1 SGHDT, CDR2 YYEEEE. V lost 2 bases and J lost 0, with 14 bases in between. This CDR3 region has 16 residues.

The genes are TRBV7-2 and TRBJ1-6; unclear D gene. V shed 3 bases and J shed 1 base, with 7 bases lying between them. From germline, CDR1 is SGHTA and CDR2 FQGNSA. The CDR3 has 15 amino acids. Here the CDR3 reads CASSFGWSYNSPLHF. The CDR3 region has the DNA TGTGCCAGCAGCTTCGGGTGGTCCTATAATTCACCCCTCCACTTT.

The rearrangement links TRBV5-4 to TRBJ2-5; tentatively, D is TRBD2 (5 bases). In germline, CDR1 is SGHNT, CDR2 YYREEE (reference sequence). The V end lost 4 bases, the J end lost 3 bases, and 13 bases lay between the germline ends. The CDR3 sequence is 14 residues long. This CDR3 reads CASSPGGGKETQYF. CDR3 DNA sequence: TGTGCCAGCAGCCCCGGAGGTGGTAAAGAGACCCAGTACTTC.

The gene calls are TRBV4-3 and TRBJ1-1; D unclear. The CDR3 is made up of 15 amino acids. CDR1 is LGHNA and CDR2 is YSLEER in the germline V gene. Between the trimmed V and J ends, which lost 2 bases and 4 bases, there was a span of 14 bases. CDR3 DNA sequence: TGCGCCAGCAGCCAACTACTAAGCGGAGGCACTGAAGCTTTCTTT. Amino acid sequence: CASSQLLSGGTEAFF.

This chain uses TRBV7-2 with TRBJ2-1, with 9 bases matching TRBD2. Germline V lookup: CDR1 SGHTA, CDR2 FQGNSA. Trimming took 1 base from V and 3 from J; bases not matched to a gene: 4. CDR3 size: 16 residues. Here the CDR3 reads CASSLVLAGYYNEQFF. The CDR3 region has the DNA TGTGCCAGCAGCTTAGTTCTAGCGGGGTACTACAATGAGCAGTTCTTC.

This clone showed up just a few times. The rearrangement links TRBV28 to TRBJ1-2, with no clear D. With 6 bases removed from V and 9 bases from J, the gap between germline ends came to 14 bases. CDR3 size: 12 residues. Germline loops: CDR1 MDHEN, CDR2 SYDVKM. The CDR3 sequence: CASRPTALSYTF. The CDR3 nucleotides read TGTGCCAGCAGACCTACAGCCCTCAGCTACACCTTC.

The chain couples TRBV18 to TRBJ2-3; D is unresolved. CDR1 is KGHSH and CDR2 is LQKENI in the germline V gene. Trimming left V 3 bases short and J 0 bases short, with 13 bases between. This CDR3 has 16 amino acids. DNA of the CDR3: TGTGCCAGCTCACCCCAGATTGGGCGTAGCACAGATACGCAGTATTTT. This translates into CASSPQIGRSTDTQYF.

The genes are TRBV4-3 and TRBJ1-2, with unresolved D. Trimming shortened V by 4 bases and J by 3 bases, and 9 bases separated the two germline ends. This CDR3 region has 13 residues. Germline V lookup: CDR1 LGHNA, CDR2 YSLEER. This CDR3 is CASSLTPDYGYTF. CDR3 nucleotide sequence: TGCGCCAGCAGCCTTACACCCGACTATGGCTACACCTTC.

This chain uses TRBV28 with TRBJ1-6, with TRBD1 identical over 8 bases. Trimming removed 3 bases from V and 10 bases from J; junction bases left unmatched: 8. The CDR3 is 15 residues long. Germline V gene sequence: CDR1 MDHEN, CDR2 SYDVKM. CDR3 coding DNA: TGTGCCAGCAGTTTTACACAGGGGGTGGGCTCACCCCTCCACTTT. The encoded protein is CASSFTQGVGSPLHF.

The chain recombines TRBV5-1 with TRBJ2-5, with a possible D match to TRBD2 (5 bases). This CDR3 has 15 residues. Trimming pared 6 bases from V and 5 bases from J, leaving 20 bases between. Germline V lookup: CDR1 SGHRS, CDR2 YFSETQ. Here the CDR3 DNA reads TGCGCCAGCACCCGGGCGGGCAGCGAAGAGGAGACCCAGTACTTC. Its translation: CASTRAGSEEETQYF.